These 14 T cell receptor beta chains originate from one sample sequenced in a study of spatial heterogeneity in lung cancer. TCRdb recomputed calls from the 5' RACE reads with MiXCR, one row per CDR3 protein. The sample carries roughly 2,800 distinct CDR3 sequences, about 6% recorded once. The time point was: sample taken at primary tumor resection. Study results and limitations: The study found that expanded intratumoral alpha and beta TCR counts tracked tumor mutation counts.

Antigen specificity for these receptors is unknown. Here the sequenced sample was lung tumor tissue, taken at surgery. Receptor source: a male donor with early-stage non-small cell lung cancer.

This clonotype ranks as medium-sized. This sequence joins TRBV5-1 and TRBJ2-2; 9 bases match TRBD2. After removal of 4 bases from V and 6 bases from J, the junction contained 10 bases not matched to a gene. CDR1 SGHRS and CDR2 YFSETQ come from the germline V gene. The CDR3 has 16 amino acids. The CDR3 coding sequence is TGCGCCAGCAGCGAAATCCCGGGACTAGCATCCGGGGAGCTGTTTTTT. This codes for CASSEIPGLASGELFF.

In its sample, this clonotype was seen many times. The chain joins TRBV29-1 to TRBJ2-2; 12 nucleotides align to TRBD1. Germline CDR1 SQVTM, CDR2 ANQGSEA. J was trimmed by 5 bases and V by 6 bases; bases with no gene match: 4. CDR3 length: 14 amino acids. Here the CDR3 reads CSVRDRGRTGELFF. The CDR3 nucleotides read TGCAGCGTGCGGGACAGGGGGCGAACCGGGGAGCTGTTTTTT.

This clonotype is termed medium-sized. The chain combines TRBV7-9 with TRBJ2-1, with D possibly being TRBD2 (7 bases). Germline assignment: CDR1 SEHNR and CDR2 FQNEAQ (reference sequence). Trimming cost V 1 base and J 10 bases, with 14 bases left between them. CDR3 length: 14 amino acids. CDR3 DNA: TGTGCCAGCAGCTTAGGAGGGGGGGCCAAGGAGCAGTTCTTC. Its protein product is CASSLGGGAKEQFF.

This clonotype appeared many times. This chain connects TRBV6-1 to TRBJ2-1; TRBD2 matches at 10 bases. CDR1 and CDR2 (germline): MNHNS, SASEGT. This CDR3 has 15 residues. V lost 11 bases to trimming and J lost 11 bases; unmatched junction nucleotides: 18. CDR3 in DNA: TGTGCCTCCCTGGGGTTAGCGGGAGGAAGAATCAAGCAGTTCTTC. The encoded protein is CASLGLAGGRIKQFF.

By sample share, this clonotype is medium-sized. The chain links TRBV12-3 or TRBV12-4 to TRBJ1-5; maybe TRBD1 (5 bases). The V end lost 4 bases, the J end lost 11 bases, and 9 bases lay between the germline ends. The CDR3 spans 11 residues. The CDR3 is CASSSWGAQHF. DNA of the CDR3: TGTGCCAGCAGTTCCTGGGGGGCCCAGCATTTT.

Sample share makes this clonotype medium-sized. This chain uses TRBV12-3 or TRBV12-4 with TRBJ1-2, with 7 bases fitting TRBD1. Trimming took 4 bases from V and 1 from J; bases not matched to a gene: 3. The CDR3 consists of 14 residues. CDR3 coding DNA: TGTGCCAGCAGTTCCAACAGGGGTAACTATGGCTACACCTTC. This translates into CASSSNRGNYGYTF.

This clonotype ranks as medium-sized (0.01 to 0.1%). V usage is TRBV30 and J usage is TRBJ2-5, with a possible D match to TRBD1 (6 bases). Trimming stripped 2 bases from V and 6 bases from J, with 16 bases between. The CDR3 runs to 14 residues. From germline, CDR1 is GTSNPN and CDR2 SVGIG (reference sequence). The CDR3 is CAWSSGGGRKTQYF. The CDR3, as DNA: TGTGCCTGGAGTTCAGGTGGGGGCAGGAAGACCCAGTACTTC.

This clonotype is judged medium-sized. This sequence joins TRBV5-1 and TRBJ1-1, with 7 nucleotides matching TRBD1. Looked up from germline, CDR1 is SGHRS and CDR2 is YFSETQ. The CDR3 loop spans 16 amino acids. The trim removed 1 base at V and 1 base at J, leaving 7 bases unmatched. The CDR3 bases are TGCGCCAGCAGCTTGACCGACAGGGCGGCGAACACTGAAGCTTTCTTT. It codes for CASSLTDRAANTEAFF.

Sample share makes this clonotype medium-sized. The genes are TRBV16 and TRBJ1-1; D call uncertain. Germline assignment: CDR1 KGHSY and CDR2 FQNENV. The CDR3 has 13 amino acids. Trimming took 3 bases from V and 1 from J, leaving 6 bases between them. CDR3 nucleotides: TGTGCCAGCAGCCAGACGAGGAACACTGAAGCTTTCTTT. Its protein is CASSQTRNTEAFF.

J is TRBJ2-1 and V is TRBV5-1; 7 bases are shared with TRBD2. From germline, CDR1 is SGHRS and CDR2 YFSETQ. The junction had 14 bases not matched to a gene; V was cut back by 4 bases and J by 4 bases. The CDR3 is made up of 17 amino acids. The CDR3 protein is CASSPQYASGEYNEQFF. In nucleotides, the CDR3 is TGCGCCAGCAGCCCCCAGTACGCTAGCGGAGAATACAATGAGCAGTTCTTC.

The chain recombines TRBV4-2 with TRBJ2-2; D gene uncertain. Germline V gene lookup returns CDR1 LGHNA and CDR2 YNFKEQ. This CDR3 has 16 residues. Trimming cost V 1 base and J 3 bases, with 12 bases left between them. In DNA form, the CDR3 reads TGTGCCAGCAGCCAAGGATCTGGCTTTTACACCGGGGAGCTGTTTTTT. Translating gives CASSQGSGFYTGELFF.

By share, this clonotype counts as medium-sized (0.01 to 0.1%). This chain joins TRBV28 and TRBJ2-6, with a possible D match to TRBD1 (5 bases). The length of the CDR3 is 15 residues. V lost 6 bases and J 2 bases, leaving 11 bases between the germline ends. Germline V gives CDR1 MDHEN, CDR2 SYDVKM. This CDR3 is CASRLQGTGANVLTF. CDR3 DNA sequence: TGTGCCAGCAGACTCCAGGGTACTGGGGCCAACGTCCTGACTTTC.

This clonotype is judged medium-sized (0.01 to 0.1%). The chain uses TRBV30 and TRBJ1-5; a possible D gene is TRBD1 (6 bases). Germline CDR1 GTSNPN, CDR2 SVGIG (reference sequence). This CDR3 is built from 13 residues. The V end was cut by 3 bases, the J end by 7 bases, with 13 bases between. The CDR3 region has the DNA TGTGCCTGGAGCTCCGGGGGCGGGCAGCCCCAGCATTTT. Its translation: CAWSSGGGQPQHF.

By share of the sample, this clonotype is medium-sized (0.01 to 0.1%). This chain connects TRBV7-2 to TRBJ2-3; D is unresolved. V gave up 5 bases and J gave up 7 bases, with 10 bases separating them. The CDR3 loop spans 12 amino acids. Germline values: CDR1 SGHTA, CDR2 FQGNSA. This CDR3 is CASSPVTNTQYF. In DNA form, the CDR3 reads TGTGCCAGCAGCCCCGTAACAAATACGCAGTATTTT. The whole variable domain, filled in from reference TRBV7-2 and TRBJ2-3, reads GAGVSQSPSNKVTEKGKDVELRCDPISGHTALYWYRQSLGQGLEFLIYFQGNSAPDKSGLPSDRFSAERTGGSVSTLTIQRTQQEDSAVYLCASSPVTNTQYFGPGTRLTVL.